This TCR beta chain was observed in a study of blood T cells in healthy people across ages. The CDR3 has 15 amino acids. Germline loops: CDR1 DFQATT, CDR2 SNEGSKA (reference sequence). V lost 4 bases, J lost 2 bases, and 10 bases stayed unmatched. A sample-barcoded 5' primer and a J-beta primer mix were used in a second PCR of roughly 7 to 12 cycles. TCRdb re-called the 5' RACE reads through MiXCR, storing one row per CDR3 protein. The top ten clones hold 15% to 20% of a sample with about 780,000 distinct CDR3 sequences, around 50% of them seen once. The chain has TRBV20-1 and TRBJ2-5, with 7 bases aligning to TRBD2. The TCR comes from a man aged 80 or over in good health. Sequencing used blood. The DNA for the CDR3 is TGCAGTGCTAACCTCCCAATGCGGGGGCAAGAGACCCAGTACTTC. Amino acid sequence: CSANLPMRGQETQYF.